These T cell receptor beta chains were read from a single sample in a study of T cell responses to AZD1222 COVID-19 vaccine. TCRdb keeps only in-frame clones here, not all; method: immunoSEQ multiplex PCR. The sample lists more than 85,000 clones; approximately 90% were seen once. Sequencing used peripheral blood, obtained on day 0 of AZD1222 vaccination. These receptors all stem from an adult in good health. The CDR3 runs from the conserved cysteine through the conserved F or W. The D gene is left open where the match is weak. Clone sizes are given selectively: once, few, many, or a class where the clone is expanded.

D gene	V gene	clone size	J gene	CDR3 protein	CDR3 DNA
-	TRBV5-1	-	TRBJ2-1	CASRAGRHEQFF	TGCGCCAGCAGGGCGGGCCGCCATGAGCAGTTCTTC
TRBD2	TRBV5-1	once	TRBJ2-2	CASSPGLAGAGELFF	TGCGCCAGCAGCCCCGGACTAGCGGGAGCCGGGGAGCTGTTTTTT
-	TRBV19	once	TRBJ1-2	CASSPGGRPNYGYTF	TGTGCCAGTAGTCCGGGGGGGCGGCCTAACTATGGCTACACCTTC
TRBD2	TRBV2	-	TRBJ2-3	CASSATSVSTDTQYF	TGTGCCAGCAGTGCGACTAGCGTAAGCACAGATACGCAGTATTTT
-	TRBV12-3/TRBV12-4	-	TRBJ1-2	CAAQARGNYGYTF	TGTGCCGCCCAGGCCCGGGGTAACTATGGCTACACCTTC
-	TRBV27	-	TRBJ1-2	CASSPSRFYGYTF	TGTGCCAGCAGTCCGTCGAGGTTCTATGGCTACACCTTC
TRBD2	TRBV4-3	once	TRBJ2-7	CASSQDLEGLAGRYEQYF	TGCGCCAGCAGCCAAGATCTTGAGGGACTAGCGGGACGATACGAGCAGTACTTC
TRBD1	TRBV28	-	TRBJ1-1	CASSRTGPTEAFF	TGTGCCAGCAGCCGGACAGGGCCCACTGAAGCTTTCTTT
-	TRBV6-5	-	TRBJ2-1	CAGGHPSYNEQFF	TGTGCCGGGGGACACCCCTCCTACAATGAGCAGTTCTTC
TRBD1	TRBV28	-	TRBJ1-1	CASLLTGGTEAFF	TGTGCCAGCTTACTGACAGGGGGGACTGAAGCTTTCTTT
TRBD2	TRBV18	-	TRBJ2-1	CASSPSGRLYNEQFF	TGTGCCAGCTCGCCTAGCGGGAGGCTATACAATGAGCAGTTCTTC
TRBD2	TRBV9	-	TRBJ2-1	CASSAGLAVYNEQFF	TGTGCCAGCAGCGCGGGACTAGCGGTATACAATGAGCAGTTCTTC
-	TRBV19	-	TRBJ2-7	CASSPRVTGSFSYEQYF	TGTGCCAGTAGTCCTCGGGTTACGGGGTCTTTCTCCTACGAGCAGTACTTC
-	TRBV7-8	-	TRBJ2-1	CASRMSGKPFTSDEQFF	TGTGCCAGCCGGATGTCGGGAAAGCCTTTTACCTCCGATGAGCAGTTCTTC